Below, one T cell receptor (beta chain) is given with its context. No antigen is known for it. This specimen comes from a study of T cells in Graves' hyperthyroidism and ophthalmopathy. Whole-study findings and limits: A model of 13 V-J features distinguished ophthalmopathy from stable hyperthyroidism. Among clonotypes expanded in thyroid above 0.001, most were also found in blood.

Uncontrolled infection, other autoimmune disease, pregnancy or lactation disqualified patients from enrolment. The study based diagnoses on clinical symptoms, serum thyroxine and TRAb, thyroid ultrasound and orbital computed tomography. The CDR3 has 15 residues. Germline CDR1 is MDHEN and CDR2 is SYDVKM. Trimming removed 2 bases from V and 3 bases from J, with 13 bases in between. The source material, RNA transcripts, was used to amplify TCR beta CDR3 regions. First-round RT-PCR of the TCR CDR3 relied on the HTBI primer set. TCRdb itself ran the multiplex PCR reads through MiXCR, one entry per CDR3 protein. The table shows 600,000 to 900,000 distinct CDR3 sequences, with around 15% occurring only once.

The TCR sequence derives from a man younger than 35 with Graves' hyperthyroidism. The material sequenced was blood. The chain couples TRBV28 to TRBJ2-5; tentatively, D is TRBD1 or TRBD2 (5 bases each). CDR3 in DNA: TGTGCCAGCAGTTTAGGGGGACGGATGAAAGAGACCCAGTACTTC. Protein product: CASSLGGRMKETQYF.